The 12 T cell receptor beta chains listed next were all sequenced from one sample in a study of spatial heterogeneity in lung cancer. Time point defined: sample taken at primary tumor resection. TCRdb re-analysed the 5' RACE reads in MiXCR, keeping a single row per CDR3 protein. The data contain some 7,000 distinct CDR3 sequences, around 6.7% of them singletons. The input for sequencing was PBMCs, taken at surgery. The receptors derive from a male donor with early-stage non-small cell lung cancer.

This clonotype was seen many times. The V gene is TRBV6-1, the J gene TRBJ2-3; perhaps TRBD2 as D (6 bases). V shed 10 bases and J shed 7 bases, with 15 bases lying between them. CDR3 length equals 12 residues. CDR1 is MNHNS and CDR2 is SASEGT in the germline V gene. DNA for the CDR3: TGTGCCATTCCTTGGGAGGAGTATACGCAGTATTTT. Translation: CAIPWEEYTQYF.

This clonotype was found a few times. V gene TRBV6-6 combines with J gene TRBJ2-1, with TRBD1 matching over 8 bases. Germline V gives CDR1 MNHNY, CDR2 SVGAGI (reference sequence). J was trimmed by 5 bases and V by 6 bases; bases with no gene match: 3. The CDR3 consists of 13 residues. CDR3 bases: TGTGCCAGCAGCGACAGGGGCGACAATGAGCAGTTCTTC. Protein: CASSDRGDNEQFF.

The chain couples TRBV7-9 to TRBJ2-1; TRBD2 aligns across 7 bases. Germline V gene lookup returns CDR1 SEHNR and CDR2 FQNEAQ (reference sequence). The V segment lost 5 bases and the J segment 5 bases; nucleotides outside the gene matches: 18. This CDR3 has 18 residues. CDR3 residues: CASSQPPSGPPRDNEQFF. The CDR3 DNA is TGTGCCAGCAGCCAGCCCCCTAGCGGCCCCCCAAGAGACAATGAGCAGTTCTTC.

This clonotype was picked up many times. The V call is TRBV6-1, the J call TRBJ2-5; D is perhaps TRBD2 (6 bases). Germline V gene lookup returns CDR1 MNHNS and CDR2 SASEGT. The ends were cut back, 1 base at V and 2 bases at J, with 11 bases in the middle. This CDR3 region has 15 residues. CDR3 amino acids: CASSEGAGQQETQYF. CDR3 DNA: TGTGCCAGCAGTGAAGGAGCGGGCCAGCAAGAGACCCAGTACTTC.

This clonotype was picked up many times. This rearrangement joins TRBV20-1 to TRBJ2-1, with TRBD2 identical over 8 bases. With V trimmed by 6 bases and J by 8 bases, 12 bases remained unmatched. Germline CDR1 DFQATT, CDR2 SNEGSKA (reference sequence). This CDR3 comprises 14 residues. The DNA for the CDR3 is TGCAGTGCCACCTCCGGGACTAGTATCCATGAGCAGTTCTTC. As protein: CSATSGTSIHEQFF.

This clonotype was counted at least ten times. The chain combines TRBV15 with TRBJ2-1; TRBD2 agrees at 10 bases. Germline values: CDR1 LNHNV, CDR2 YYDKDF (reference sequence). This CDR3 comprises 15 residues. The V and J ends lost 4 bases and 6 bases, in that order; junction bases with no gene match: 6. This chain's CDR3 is CATSTSGGVFNEQFF. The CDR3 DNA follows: TGTGCCACCAGCACGAGCGGGGGGGTTTTCAATGAGCAGTTCTTC.

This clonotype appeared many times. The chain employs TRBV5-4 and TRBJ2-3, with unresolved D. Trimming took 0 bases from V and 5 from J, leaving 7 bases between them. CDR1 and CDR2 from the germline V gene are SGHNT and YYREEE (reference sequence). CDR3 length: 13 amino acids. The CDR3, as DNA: TGTGCCAGCAGCTTGGGGGATTTAGATACGCAGTATTTT. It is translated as CASSLGDLDTQYF.

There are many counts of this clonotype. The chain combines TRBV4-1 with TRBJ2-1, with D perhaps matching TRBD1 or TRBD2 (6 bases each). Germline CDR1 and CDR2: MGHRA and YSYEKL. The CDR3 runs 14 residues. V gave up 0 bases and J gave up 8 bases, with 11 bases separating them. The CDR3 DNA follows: TGCGCCAGCAGCCAAGAATGGGGGGCGGATGAGCAGTTCTTC. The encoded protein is CASSQEWGADEQFF.

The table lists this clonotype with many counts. The CDR3 region has the DNA TGTGCCAGCAGCCCCGGGACAGGGGATGGTCAGCCCCAGCATTTT. Translating it yields CASSPGTGDGQPQHF. The chain employs TRBV12-3 or TRBV12-4 and TRBJ1-5; the match to TRBD1 covers 10 bases. V shed 6 bases, J shed 6 bases, and the junction held 8 bases outside the gene matches. This CDR3 contains 15 residues.

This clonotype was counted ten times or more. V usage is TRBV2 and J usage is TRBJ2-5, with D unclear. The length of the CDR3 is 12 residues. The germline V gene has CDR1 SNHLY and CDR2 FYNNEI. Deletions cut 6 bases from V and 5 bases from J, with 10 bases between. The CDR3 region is CASSLLGETQYF. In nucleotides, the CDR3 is TGTGCCAGCAGCCTCCTAGGGGAGACCCAGTACTTC.

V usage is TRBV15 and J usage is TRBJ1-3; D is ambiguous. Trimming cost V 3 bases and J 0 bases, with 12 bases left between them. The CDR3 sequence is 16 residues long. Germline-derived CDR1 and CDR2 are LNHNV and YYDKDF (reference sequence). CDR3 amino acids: CATSSSLRLSGNTIYF. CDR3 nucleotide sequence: TGTGCCACCAGCAGTTCCCTACGGCTCTCTGGAAACACCATATATTTT.

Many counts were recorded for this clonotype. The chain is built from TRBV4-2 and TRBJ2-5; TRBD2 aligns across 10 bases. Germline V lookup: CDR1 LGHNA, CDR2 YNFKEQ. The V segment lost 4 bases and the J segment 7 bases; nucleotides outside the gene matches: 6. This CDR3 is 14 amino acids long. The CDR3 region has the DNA TGTGCCAGCAGCCCTGAGCGGGGGGGCGTGACCCAGTACTTC. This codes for CASSPERGGVTQYF.